This T cell receptor beta chain came from a study of T cell repertoires and HLA-DP antigens. Sequencing used immunoSEQ multiplex PCR; TCRdb keeps in-frame clones, though not all of them. This sample carries over 60,000 clones, around 77% of them seen once, and the ten largest clones take roughly 1.5%. Concerning this clone: What it binds is not known.

V was cut by 4 bases and J by 3 bases, with 10 bases left in between. The CDR3 contains 14 residues. Germline assignment: CDR1 SNHLY and CDR2 FYNNEI. Source material: CD4+ T cells from PBMCs. The receptor was derived from a man aged 60 to 69 in good health and CMV-seronegative. The gene calls are TRBV2 and TRBJ2-1; D assignment may be TRBD1 or TRBD2 (5 bases each). The CDR3 spells CASSVLGDYNEQFF. In DNA, the CDR3 is TGTGCCAGCAGTGTTCTGGGGGACTACAATGAGCAGTTCTTC. Full variable domain (missing parts from reference TRBV2 and TRBJ2-1): EPEVTQTPSHQVTQMGQEVILRCVPISNHLYFYWYRQILGQKVEFLVSFYNNEISEKSEIFDDQFSVERPDGSNFTLKIRSTKLEDSAMYFCASSVLGDYNEQFFGPGTRLTVL.